The 20 T cell receptor beta chains below were found in one sample sequenced in a study of blood T cell repertoires in COVID-19. Assay used: immunoSEQ multiplex PCR; TCRdb lists only in-frame clones, some missing. In the table there are approximately 230,000 clones, around 90% of which are singletons. The sequencing input was PBMCs or T cells enriched from blood (not recorded which). The receptors come from a woman aged 45 to 65 with acute COVID-19.

The J gene is TRBJ2-3, the V gene TRBV5-6; no clear D. Germline V CDR1 and CDR2: SGHDT, YYEEEE. The CDR3 loop spans 14 amino acids. The V end was cut by 1 base, the J end by 0 bases, with 6 bases between. This CDR3 is CASSLYGSTDTQYF. CDR3 nucleotide sequence: TGTGCCAGCAGCTTGTACGGGAGCACAGATACGCAGTATTTT.

The J gene is TRBJ2-7, the V gene TRBV5-1, with D tentatively TRBD1 (6 bases). This CDR3 has 15 amino acids. From germline, CDR1 is SGHRS and CDR2 YFSETQ. The V and J ends lost 3 bases and 2 bases respectively, with 15 bases between them. DNA for the CDR3: TGCGCCAGCAGCTATACCGGGACAACCGCCTACGAGCAGTACTTC. The encoded protein is CASSYTGTTAYEQYF. The full variable domain, completed using reference TRBV5-1 and TRBJ2-7, is KAGVTQTPRYLIKTRGQQVTLSCSPISGHRSVSWYQQTPGQGLQFLFEYFSETQRNKGNFPGRFSGRQFSNSRSEMNVSTLELGDSALYLCASSYTGTTAYEQYFGPGTRLTVT.

This rearrangement joins TRBV28 to TRBJ1-2, with a weak D call TRBD1 (6 bases). Trimming took 7 bases from V and 4 from J, leaving 16 bases between them. The CDR3 covers 14 residues. Germline CDR1 and CDR2: MDHEN and SYDVKM. CDR3 loop: CASTRGGGPYGYTF. CDR3 bases: TGTGCCAGCACTCGAGGGGGGGGCCCCTATGGCTACACCTTC.

This clone was recorded only once. The rearrangement uses TRBV7-3 and TRBJ1-1; the D gene is possibly TRBD1 (6 bases). V shed 4 bases and J shed 5 bases, with 14 bases lying between them. Germline lookup yields CDR1 SGHTA and CDR2 FQGTGA. CDR3 length: 14 residues. The CDR3 is CASSSAGAMTEAFF. In nucleotides, the CDR3 is TGTGCCAGCAGCTCTGCGGGGGCGATGACTGAAGCTTTCTTT. Looking up the rest from reference TRBV7-3 and TRBJ1-1 gives the full variable domain: GAGVSQTPSNKVTEKGKYVELRCDPISGHTALYWYRQSLGQGPEFLIYFQGTGAADDSGLPNDRFFAVRPEGSVSTLKIQRTERGDSAVYLCASSSAGAMTEAFFGQGTRLTVV.

This clone was recorded once. The rearrangement joins TRBV7-8 to TRBJ2-7, with 11 bases fitting TRBD2. The germline gives CDR1 SGHVS, CDR2 FQNEAQ. V shed 2 bases, J shed 6 bases, and the junction held 15 bases outside the gene matches. CDR3 size: 18 residues. The CDR3 DNA reads as TGTGCCAGCAGCTTACCCCAACGACTAGCGGGAAGAAAGCTCGAGCAGTACTTC. It is translated as CASSLPQRLAGRKLEQYF.

This clone was detected only once. This sequence joins TRBV28 and TRBJ2-5; possible D gene TRBD2, 6 bases. Germline lookup yields CDR1 MDHEN and CDR2 SYDVKM. This CDR3 has 13 amino acids. The V end lost 5 bases, the J end lost 4 bases, and 11 bases lay between the germline ends. The CDR3 loop reads CASSRAEGETQYF. Written as DNA, the CDR3 is TGTGCCAGCAGTCGAGCGGAGGGAGAGACCCAGTACTTC.

The V call is TRBV7-8, the J call TRBJ2-7; possible D gene TRBD2, 5 bases. The CDR3 extends over 15 amino acids. Deletions cut 5 bases from V and 3 bases from J, with 17 bases between. The V gene's germline CDR1 is SGHVS and CDR2 FQNEAQ. The CDR3 DNA reads TGTGCCAGCAGCCCTCGGGGTGGGTCTCGCTACGAGCAGTACTTC. Encoded protein: CASSPRGGSRYEQYF.

This clone showed up just a few times. This chain connects TRBV2 to TRBJ1-2; weak D call: TRBD1 (5 bases). CDR3 size: 12 residues. V was clipped by 6 bases and J by 11 bases, with 16 bases between them. The germline gives CDR1 SNHLY, CDR2 FYNNEI. This chain's CDR3 is CASSVDTGRYTF. The CDR3 nucleotides read TGTGCCAGCAGCGTGGACACGGGTCGGTACACCTTC.

This sequence joins TRBV7-2 and TRBJ2-1, with 7 bases matching TRBD1. There are 14 residues in the CDR3. CDR1 and CDR2 (germline): SGHTA, FQGNSA. With 4 bases clipped from V and 6 bases from J, the junction kept 6 bases outside the gene matches. The CDR3, as DNA: TGTGCCAGCAGCTGGGTTGGGACAGTCAATGAGCAGTTCTTC. As protein: CASSWVGTVNEQFF.

The CDR3 nucleotides are TGTGCCAGCAGCTTGGGACTAGCGGGAGTATGGGAGCAGTTCTTC. It encodes CASSLGLAGVWEQFF. The genes are TRBV5-4 and TRBJ2-1; TRBD2 matches 12 bases. V lost 0 bases to trimming and J lost 10 bases; unmatched junction nucleotides: 5. Germline loops: CDR1 SGHNT, CDR2 YYREEE (reference sequence). The CDR3 length is 15 residues.

The CDR3, as DNA: TGTGCCAGCAGCCCAAGGGGGGGGAGAAACACCATATATTTT. It codes for CASSPRGGRNTIYF. The J gene is TRBJ1-3, the V gene TRBV3-1 (or the pseudogene TRBV3-2), with D possibly TRBD1 on 6 matching bases. Trimming pared 4 bases from V and 5 bases from J, leaving 12 bases between. Germline loops: CDR1 LGHDT, CDR2 YNNKEL (reference sequence). The CDR3 covers 14 residues.

V is TRBV12-3 or TRBV12-4 and J is TRBJ1-5; TRBD1 might be the D (5 bases). The CDR3 length is 12 residues. Trimming shortened V by 5 bases and J by 7 bases, and 9 bases separated the two germline ends. The CDR3 region is CASSQGRQPQHF. CDR3 nucleotide sequence: TGTGCCAGCAGTCAGGGTAGACAGCCCCAGCATTTT.

The chain joins TRBV7-3 to TRBJ2-1, with 9 bases that match TRBD1. CDR1 and CDR2 (germline): SGHTA, FQGTGA. V dropped 6 bases and J dropped 1; count of bases not matched to a gene: 7. CDR3 length equals 16 residues. CDR3 protein: CASSYDRGSSYNEQFF. DNA of the CDR3: TGTGCCAGCAGTTACGACAGGGGGAGTTCCTACAATGAGCAGTTCTTC.

This clone appeared a single time. The chain uses TRBV7-8 and TRBJ2-1; TRBD1 matches 8 bases. The CDR3 has 18 amino acids. Germline CDR1 SGHVS, CDR2 FQNEAQ. Germline trimming cut 5 bases from V and 2 bases from J; bases unmatched to any gene: 14. CDR3: CASSRNAVTGVTYNEQFF. In DNA, the CDR3 is TGTGCCAGCAGCCGAAACGCCGTGACAGGGGTCACCTACAATGAGCAGTTCTTC. The variable domain in full, completed from reference TRBV7-8 and TRBJ2-1, reads GAGVSQSPRYKVAKRGQDVALRCDPISGHVSLFWYQQALGQGPEFLTYFQNEAQLDKSGLPSDRFFAERPEGSVSTLKIQRTQQEDSAVYLCASSRNAVTGVTYNEQFFGPGTRLTVL.

This chain connects TRBV10-3 to TRBJ2-5, with 8 bases identical to TRBD1. Germline CDR1 ENHRY, CDR2 SYGVKD. V trimming: 0 bases; J trimming: 10 bases; junction bases outside the gene matches: 4. The CDR3 has 13 residues. CDR3 protein: CAISESGTGRQYF. The CDR3 bases are TGTGCCATCAGTGAGTCAGGGACAGGACGCCAGTACTTC.

J is TRBJ2-1 and V is TRBV7-2, with TRBD2 matching 8 bases. The length of the CDR3 is 13 residues. Germline loops: CDR1 SGHTA, CDR2 FQGNSA. The trim removed 4 bases at V and 10 bases at J, leaving 6 bases unmatched. DNA of the CDR3: TGTGCCAGCAGCTCCCAAGGCGGGAGGGAGCAGTTCTTC. Its translation: CASSSQGGREQFF.

The gene calls are TRBV27 and TRBJ2-5; no clear D gene. Trimming removed 6 bases from V and 2 bases from J, with 13 bases in between. Germline V gives CDR1 MNHEY, CDR2 SMNVEV (reference sequence). The CDR3 length is 14 residues. This CDR3 is CASRSHGQQETQYF. CDR3 nucleotide sequence: TGTGCCAGCAGGTCCCATGGGCAGCAAGAGACCCAGTACTTC.

The CDR3 nucleotides are TGTGCCAGCAGCCAAGTTAACACCCAGGGAGGAGAAGCTTTCTTT. Its protein is CASSQVNTQGGEAFF. This chain links TRBV14 with TRBJ1-1, with D maybe TRBD1 (5 bases). In germline, CDR1 is SGHDN, CDR2 FVKESK. The CDR3 loop spans 15 amino acids. Trimming removed 1 base at V and 8 bases at J, with 17 bases between.

V is TRBV28 and J is TRBJ2-1; possibly TRBD1 for D (6 bases). The CDR3 sequence is 16 residues long. Trimming cost V 3 bases and J 0 bases, with 12 bases left between them. CDR1 and CDR2 (germline): MDHEN, SYDVKM. The CDR3 here is CASSFITGSSYNEQFF. In DNA form, the CDR3 reads TGTGCCAGCAGTTTTATAACAGGGAGCTCCTACAATGAGCAGTTCTTC.

The chain carries TRBV12-3 or TRBV12-4 and TRBJ1-4; tentative D call: TRBD1 (5 bases). The CDR3 has 13 amino acids. The V gene lost 5 bases and the J gene lost 7 bases, with 11 bases spanning the gap. The CDR3, as DNA: TGTGCCAGCAGTCGGCAGGGTGGTGAAAAACTGTTTTTT. Protein sequence: CASSRQGGEKLFF.